A selection of T cell receptor beta chains follows, all from one sample in a study of cytotoxic CD8 clonotypes in ibrutinib-treated CLL. Method: immunoSEQ multiplex PCR; TCRdb's copy keeps in-frame clones and lacks some. The repertoire holds roughly 250,000 clones, 70% seen once, with 15% in the top ten. Sequencing was performed on PBMCs, taken after 24 months of ibrutinib treatment. These receptors all stem from a human donor with chronic lymphocytic leukemia. Both conserved end residues are part of each CDR3. D genes are given only for firm matches. Some rows have no size entry. The others give once, few or many, or a class for an expanded clone.

d_gene	j_gene	v_gene	abundance	CDR3nt	CDR3aa
TRBD2	TRBJ2-7	TRBV9	NA	TGTGCCAGCAGCGTACTAGCGGGTGACTACGAGCAGTACTTC	CASSVLAGDYEQYF
TRBD2	TRBJ2-7	TRBV28	few	TGTGCCAGCAGTTGGGCGGGAGTTGGCTCCTACGAGCAGTACTTC	CASSWAGVGSYEQYF
NA	TRBJ2-7	TRBV11-2	few	TGTGCCAGCAGCCTAGCCGGGCCGGGGGAGCAGTACTTC	CASSLAGPGEQYF
NA	TRBJ1-1	TRBV30	few	TGTGCCTGGAGTGGTATAGGCGAGAACACTGAAGCTTTCTTT	CAWSGIGENTEAFF
TRBD2	TRBJ2-7	TRBV27	NA	TGTGCCAGCAGTTTAGGGACTAGCGGGAGGGCCAATTACGAGCAGTACTTC	CASSLGTSGRANYEQYF
NA	TRBJ2-5	TRBV21-1	NA	TGTGCCAGCAGCAAGGGGACTAGCTCTGTTGGCGAGACCCAGTACTTC	CASSKGTSSVGETQYF
TRBD1	TRBJ2-3	TRBV5-4	NA	TGTGCCAGCAGCCTAGACAGGGGGACAGATACGCAGTATTTT	CASSLDRGTDTQYF
NA	TRBJ2-4	TRBV7-8	NA	TGTGCCAGCAGCTCCACCAGCGCCGCGCACAAAAACATTCAGTACTTC	CASSSTSAAHKNIQYF
NA	TRBJ2-6	TRBV5-1	NA	TGCGCCAGCAGCTTGGACGGCATAGGCTACTCTGGGGCCAACGTCCTGACTTTC	CASSLDGIGYSGANVLTF
NA	TRBJ1-2	TRBV14	NA	TGTGCCAGCAGCCAAGAGAGATGGGCAGGGGGCTACACCTTC	CASSQERWAGGYTF
NA	TRBJ2-2	TRBV30	NA	TGTGCCTGGAGTGTACCGAAGGAACAAACGAACACCGGGGAGCTGTTTTTT	CAWSVPKEQTNTGELFF
TRBD2	TRBJ2-3	TRBV5-1	NA	TGCGCCAGCGTGGTTAGCGGGGACACAGATACGCAGTATTTT	CASVVSGDTDTQYF
NA	TRBJ2-6	TRBV7-6	NA	TGTGCCAGCAGCTTAGGCCGTGGGGGAAGCTCTGGGGCCAACGTCCTGACTTTC	CASSLGRGGSSGANVLTF
TRBD2	TRBJ2-2	TRBV4-2	NA	TGTGCCAGCAGCCAGGGACTAGCGGGGGGCGGGGAGCTGTTTTTT	CASSQGLAGGGELFF
TRBD1	TRBJ2-7	TRBV5-4	NA	TGTGCCAGCAGCTCCGCTGCGACAGGGGGGCACGAGCAGTACTTC	CASSSAATGGHEQYF
NA	TRBJ2-1	TRBV6-5	NA	TGTGCCAGCAGGTACGGGAGCAGCTCCTACAATGAGCAGTTCTTC	CASRYGSSSYNEQFF
TRBD1	TRBJ1-5	TRBV2	NA	TGTGCCAGCAGTGAGATGGGGACAGGACTGCAGCCCCAGCATTTT	CASSEMGTGLQPQHF
TRBD2	TRBJ2-1	TRBV27	NA	TGTGCCAGCAGTTTAAGCGGGAAGCAGTTCTTC	CASSLSGKQFF
NA	TRBJ2-1	TRBV27	NA	TGTGCCAGCACCCAACTGGCCCAAAACAATGAGCAGTTCTTC	CASTQLAQNNEQFF
TRBD2	TRBJ2-1	TRBV5-1	NA	TGCGCCAGCAGCTTGTCTGTTATCGGGACTAGTATTCATGAGCAGTTCTTC	CASSLSVIGTSIHEQFF
NA	TRBJ2-7	TRBV7-6	NA	TGTGCCAGCAGCTCCGGGACGGCGACCTACGAGCAGTACTTC	CASSSGTATYEQYF
NA	TRBJ2-1	TRBV6-5	NA	TGTGCCAGCAGTAACGGGCCTTTGGAGGGGGATGAGCAGTTCTTC	CASSNGPLEGDEQFF
NA	TRBJ2-2	TRBV27	NA	TGTGCCAGCAGTTTAACTAGGGTAGGGGAGCTGTTTTTT	CASSLTRVGELFF
TRBD2	TRBJ2-3	TRBV29-1	NA	TGCAGCGTTGAAGGGGGCACTAGCGGAGGCACAGATACGCAGTATTTT	CSVEGGTSGGTDTQYF
NA	TRBJ2-3	TRBV7-2	NA	TGTGCCAGCAGCCCTTCGCATAGCACAGATACGCAGTATTTT	CASSPSHSTDTQYF
NA	TRBJ2-5	TRBV15	NA	TGTGCCACCAGCAGAGGAGCCGGGCGAGAGACCCAGTACTTC	CATSRGAGRETQYF
NA	TRBJ1-5	TRBV7-9	NA	TGTGCCAGCAGCCCCCGAGGTAGCAATCAGCCCCAGCATTTT	CASSPRGSNQPQHF
TRBD2	TRBJ2-1	TRBV11-3	NA	TGTGCCAGCAGCCAGACTAGCGGGAGCTACAATGAGCAGTTCTTC	CASSQTSGSYNEQFF
NA	TRBJ2-1	TRBV19	NA	TGTGCCAGTAGTCACCCGAGCTCCTACAATGAGCAGTTCTTC	CASSHPSSYNEQFF
NA	TRBJ2-7	TRBV13	NA	TGTGCCAGCAGCGAGAGGGTTCCTGACGAGCAGTACTTC	CASSERVPDEQYF
NA	TRBJ1-4	TRBV18	NA	TGTGCCAGCTCACGGGGCCCGAATGAAAAACTGTTTTTT	CASSRGPNEKLFF
NA	TRBJ2-5	TRBV7-2	few	TGTGCCAGCAGCTTAGTGGAGACCCAGTACTTC	CASSLVETQYF
NA	TRBJ1-2	TRBV5-4	NA	TGTGCCAGCAGCCGGGAGGGGAACAGCTATGTAGGCTACACCTTC	CASSREGNSYVGYTF
NA	TRBJ1-2	TRBV5-5	NA	TGTGCCAGCAGCGCCTTGCAGGGACCCCGCTACACCTTC	CASSALQGPRYTF
NA	TRBJ2-7	TRBV4-1	NA	TGCGCCAGCAGCCAAGACGCGACTGTGGGGTTGTCCTACGAGCAGTACTTC	CASSQDATVGLSYEQYF
NA	TRBJ2-5	TRBV5-1	NA	TGCGCCAGCAGCCCAGGGGTGGGAGAGACCCAGTACTTC	CASSPGVGETQYF
NA	TRBJ2-1	TRBV7-3	few	TGTGCCAGCAGCTTAAGTTTCACCAATGAGCAGTTCTTC	CASSLSFTNEQFF
NA	TRBJ1-1	TRBV18	NA	TGTGCCAGCTCACCATTCTGGGGGCAGGACACTGAAGCTTTCTTT	CASSPFWGQDTEAFF
TRBD2	TRBJ2-1	TRBV9	NA	TGTGCCAGCAGCTGGACTAGCGGTTTGGGGGGTGAGCAGTTCTTC	CASSWTSGLGGEQFF
NA	TRBJ2-7	TRBV11-3	NA	TGTGCCAGCAGCTTAGGGCGGGACTACGAGCAGTACTTC	CASSLGRDYEQYF
NA	TRBJ1-1	TRBV6-5	NA	TGTGCCAGCAAAGACTTGAACACTGAAGCTTTCTTT	CASKDLNTEAFF
TRBD1	TRBJ2-7	TRBV4-3	NA	TGCGCCAGCAGCAACGAGGACAGGGTCCCCTACGAGCAGTACTTC	CASSNEDRVPYEQYF
TRBD2	TRBJ2-7	TRBV6-5	NA	TGTGCCAGCAGTTGGGGGGGAGGGAACGAGCAGTACTTC	CASSWGGGNEQYF
NA	TRBJ1-2	TRBV19	NA	TGTGCCAGTAGTACCCCAGACAGGAGGGAGGGCTACACCTTC	CASSTPDRREGYTF
TRBD1	TRBJ2-2	TRBV7-8	few	TGTGCCAGCAGCTCCCGGACAGGGAACACCGGGGAGCTGTTTTTT	CASSSRTGNTGELFF
TRBD1	TRBJ2-7	TRBV18	NA	TGTGCCAGCTCACCCAACACTAGGGGGCCTCCTCCATACGAGCAGTACTTC	CASSPNTRGPPPYEQYF
NA	TRBJ2-1	TRBV28	NA	TGTGCCACCTCGGAGGGTCCCGATGAGCAGTTCTTC	CATSEGPDEQFF
NA	TRBJ1-1	TRBV6-5	NA	TGTGCCAGCACGCCTTACCCTAACACTGAAGCTTTCTTT	CASTPYPNTEAFF
NA	TRBJ2-7	TRBV5-5	once	TGTGCCAGCAGCCCCCGGGACGAGCAGTACTTC	CASSPRDEQYF
NA	TRBJ1-5	TRBV6-6	few	TGTGCCAGCATCCAGGGACCGGGACGTAGCAATCAGCCCCAGCATTTT	CASIQGPGRSNQPQHF
NA	TRBJ2-7	TRBV5-4	NA	TGTGCCAGCAGCAAGCCGGGACTGGTCTACGAGCAGTACTTC	CASSKPGLVYEQYF
NA	TRBJ1-1	TRBV28	NA	TGTGCCAGCAGCCTGTCGACCGAAGCTTTCTTT	CASSLSTEAFF
NA	TRBJ2-1	TRBV18	NA	TGTGCCAGCTCACCTACACAGGGCTGGGACTACAATGAGCAGTTCTTC	CASSPTQGWDYNEQFF
NA	TRBJ2-7	TRBV25-1	NA	TGTGCCAGCAGTCCCATTGACCGCTCCTACGAGCAGTACTTC	CASSPIDRSYEQYF